This T cell receptor beta chain was recovered during a study of blood T cell repertoires in COVID-19. About the research overall: T cells, B-cell-depleted T cells, or PBMCs provided the cDNA or gDNA that served as material.

Per germline, CDR1 MNHEY and CDR2 SVGAGI. This CDR3 is built from 15 residues. The V and J ends lost 2 bases and 4 bases, in that order; junction bases with no gene match: 5. Seattle patient enrollment occurred during active infection, with longitudinal follow-up thereafter. Per the original methods: Counts of nucleated cells, estimated from reference gene primer amplification, were obtained. The assay was immunoSEQ multiplex PCR, and TCRdb's table has in-frame clones only and misses some. V, J and clone size derive from that table, while D and trimming were established from the DNA sequence. The sample holds 75,000 to 95,000 clones, 60% to 80% seen once.

The origin of this receptor is a man aged 55 to 69 with COVID-19, enrolled during active disease. The chain combines TRBV6-5 with TRBJ2-5; 9 nucleotides line up with TRBD1. Sequencing was carried out using peripheral blood. This chain's CDR3 is CASSYRQGVRETQYF. In DNA form, the CDR3 reads TGTGCCAGCAGTTACAGACAGGGGGTTCGAGAGACCCAGTACTTC.